The 26 T cell receptor beta chains below come from one sample, sequenced in a study of cytomegalovirus exposure and HLA in healthy donors (dated by TCRdb to 2015 to 2018). The library relied on the immunoSEQ multiplex PCR assay. For the multiplex PCR, a mixture combining 60 forward primers for TCR Vbeta segments and 13 reverse primers for TCR Jbeta segments was used. Entries here come from immuneACCESS through TCRdb and include only in-frame sequences with V and J called. Some clones fail to appear in such tables; in the studies checked, an unresolved V gene covers under half of the shortfall, and the cause of the remainder is unknown. The sample table shows about 77,000 clones, and approximately 80% are seen once. The leading ten clones occupy roughly 3.5% of the sample. Sequencing was performed on PBMCs. These receptors were collected from a middle-aged man in good health and CMV-seronegative.

The chain recombines TRBV6-5 with TRBJ1-3; the D is unclear. V was pared by 4 bases and J by 0 bases, with 10 bases between. Germline V CDR1 and CDR2: MNHEY, SVGAGI. CDR3 length equals 15 residues. The CDR3 DNA reads TGTGCCAGCAGTTCCGAGGGCCTCTCTGGAAACACCATATATTTT. Its translation is CASSSEGLSGNTIYF.

This clone was found once. This chain links TRBV4-1 with TRBJ1-5; 8 nucleotides align to TRBD1. CDR3 length equals 17 residues. The J segment lost 2 bases and the V segment lost 4 bases, leaving 10 bases of the junction unmatched. CDR1 MGHRA and CDR2 YSYEKL come from the germline V gene. The CDR3 loop is CASSRTGRGSGNQPQHF. In DNA form, the CDR3 reads TGCGCCAGCAGCCGGACAGGGCGGGGTTCGGGCAATCAGCCCCAGCATTTT.

The rearrangement links TRBV7-6 to TRBJ1-5, with D possibly TRBD1 on 6 matching bases. There are 17 residues in the CDR3. The ends were cut back, 0 bases at V and 4 bases at J, with 16 bases in the middle. Looked up from germline, CDR1 is SGHVS and CDR2 is FNYEAQ. Here the CDR3 DNA reads TGTGCCAGCAGCTTAGCGAGTGGGGGCGTTGGGAATCAGCCCCAGCATTTT. Protein sequence: CASSLASGGVGNQPQHF.

The rearrangement links TRBV11-2 to TRBJ1-1; TRBD1 is a possible D gene (6 bases). This CDR3 is 15 amino acids long. The germline V gene has CDR1 SGHAT and CDR2 FQNNGV. Trimming removed 2 bases at V and 5 bases at J, with 15 bases between. The CDR3 loop reads CASSLWTGGETEAFF. The CDR3 DNA reads TGTGCCAGCAGCTTATGGACGGGGGGCGAAACTGAAGCTTTCTTT.

This clone was observed a few times. The chain has TRBV5-1 and TRBJ1-6, with 7 bases that match TRBD1. From germline, CDR1 is SGHRS and CDR2 YFSETQ. This CDR3 spans 15 amino acids. The V gene end was trimmed by 0 bases and the J gene end by 7 bases; junction bases not matched to a gene: 4. For the CDR3, the DNA is TGCGCCAGCAGCTTGGAAGTGACAGGGAATTCACCCCTCCACTTT. Translated, it gives CASSLEVTGNSPLHF.

This clone was counted a single time. The rearrangement uses TRBV7-8 and TRBJ2-1; 12 nucleotides line up with TRBD2. The CDR3 length is 15 residues. The germline V gene has CDR1 SGHVS and CDR2 FQNEAQ. The junction had 8 bases not matched to a gene; V was cut back by 4 bases and J by 10 bases. The CDR3 region has the DNA TGTGCCAGCAGCTCCCTAGCGGGGGGGCTCGGGGAGCAGTTCTTC. Translation: CASSSLAGGLGEQFF.

This clone has a handful of counts. This sequence joins TRBV7-2 and TRBJ1-4; possible D gene TRBD1, 5 bases. V was clipped by 1 base and J by 4 bases, with 10 bases between them. Germline-derived CDR1 and CDR2 are SGHTA and FQGNSA. The CDR3 covers 15 residues. In DNA, the CDR3 is TGTGCCAGCAGCTTAGTTAGCCAGGGTAATGAAAAACTGTTTTTT. It yields the protein CASSLVSQGNEKLFF.

This clone was found once. The chain combines TRBV10-3 with TRBJ1-2; 7 nucleotides match TRBD1. Germline lookup yields CDR1 ENHRY and CDR2 SYGVKD. The length of the CDR3 is 13 residues. V trimming: 6 bases; J trimming: 1 base; junction bases outside the gene matches: 2. The CDR3 bases are TGTGCCATCAGACAGGGGCTTAACTATGGCTACACCTTC. It codes for CAIRQGLNYGYTF.

A remark on this clone: Compared with germline, one end of the junction differs, possibly owing to a read error. The V call is TRBV7-9, the J call TRBJ1-4, with D maybe TRBD1 (6 bases). The germline V gene has CDR1 SEHNR and CDR2 FQNEAQ (reference sequence). The CDR3 runs to 15 residues. CDR3 bases: TGTTCCAGCAGCTTTGGGGCAGGGGCGGATGAAAAACTGTTTTTT. Residues: CSSSFGAGADEKLFF.

This chain connects TRBV2 to TRBJ2-2; possible D gene TRBD2, 5 bases. This CDR3 comprises 14 residues. Germline V lookup: CDR1 SNHLY, CDR2 FYNNEI. Trimming stripped 2 bases from V and 3 bases from J, with 7 bases between. The CDR3 DNA reads TGTGCCAGCAGTGAAAACGGGGACACCGGGGAGCTGTTTTTT. Amino acid sequence: CASSENGDTGELFF.

This rearrangement joins TRBV27 to TRBJ2-2, with no clear D. Trimming left V 5 bases short and J 0 bases short, with 7 bases between. This CDR3 region has 14 residues. Germline-derived CDR1 and CDR2 are MNHEY and SMNVEV (reference sequence). CDR3 region: CASSPPSNTGELFF. For the CDR3, the DNA is TGTGCCAGCAGTCCCCCCTCGAACACCGGGGAGCTGTTTTTT.

The chain carries TRBV19 and TRBJ1-4; D perhaps matches TRBD1 (6 bases). CDR3 size: 14 residues. The ends were cut back, 5 bases at V and 8 bases at J, with 15 bases in the middle. Germline lookup yields CDR1 LNHDA and CDR2 SQIVND (reference sequence). The CDR3 is CASSRQDWAEKLFF. As DNA, the CDR3 is TGTGCCAGTAGTCGACAGGACTGGGCGGAAAAACTGTTTTTT.

This clone showed up just once. The genes are TRBV27 and TRBJ2-7; D perhaps matches TRBD1 (6 bases). The length of the CDR3 is 12 residues. With 6 bases removed from V and 3 bases from J, the gap between germline ends came to 9 bases. The germline CDR1 and CDR2 sequences are MNHEY and SMNVEV (reference sequence). In nucleotides, the CDR3 is TGTGCCAGCAGAGACAGGCGCTACGAGCAGTACTTC. Its protein is CASRDRRYEQYF.

The chain has TRBV28 and TRBJ1-5; D gene ambiguous. The V end was cut by 6 bases, the J end by 0 bases, with 9 bases between. There are 14 residues in the CDR3. Germline V gene lookup returns CDR1 MDHEN and CDR2 SYDVKM. CDR3 in amino acids: CASREPYSNQPQHF. The CDR3, as DNA: TGTGCCAGCAGGGAGCCATATAGCAATCAGCCCCAGCATTTT.

The J gene is TRBJ1-5, the V gene TRBV7-9; no clear D gene. The germline V gene encodes CDR1 SEHNR and CDR2 FQNEAQ (reference sequence). This CDR3 is 15 amino acids long. V lost 5 bases and J 2 bases, leaving 13 bases between the germline ends. As DNA, the CDR3 is TGTGCCAGCAGCGCCGGGAGGGCTGGCAATCAGCCCCAGCATTTT. Translated: CASSAGRAGNQPQHF.

This clone has a handful of counts. The rearrangement links TRBV2 to TRBJ1-2; D is possibly TRBD1 (5 bases). V lost 7 bases, J lost 2 bases, and 14 bases lay in between. Germline values: CDR1 SNHLY, CDR2 FYNNEI. The CDR3 runs 14 residues. The chain's CDR3 is CASISSGENYGYTF. The DNA of the CDR3 is TGTGCCAGCATCTCGTCGGGGGAGAACTATGGCTACACCTTC.

The chain recombines TRBV11-2 with TRBJ2-7; TRBD1 might be the D (6 bases). V was trimmed by 5 bases and J by 5 bases, leaving 10 bases between them. The CDR3 totals 12 residues. CDR1 SGHAT and CDR2 FQNNGV come from the germline V gene. The CDR3 sequence is CASSPGTHEQYF. Here the CDR3 DNA reads TGTGCCAGCAGCCCGGGGACACACGAGCAGTACTTC.

This clone showed up just once. The gene calls are TRBV6-5 and TRBJ2-1; 8 positions agree with TRBD2. Germline CDR1 reads MNHEY; CDR2 reads SVGAGI. Trimming cost V 5 bases and J 6 bases; bases outside gene matches: 9. This CDR3 is built from 15 residues. The CDR3 bases are TGTGCCAGCAGTCTTCGGGCCCTAGCGGGCAATGAGCAGTTCTTC. Its translation: CASSLRALAGNEQFF.

As concerns this clone: The same CDR3 is also encoded by other DNA sequences in this sample. The rearrangement links TRBV7-8 to TRBJ2-1; possible D gene TRBD1, 5 bases. Germline V gives CDR1 SGHVS, CDR2 FQNEAQ. V was trimmed by 5 bases and J by 10 bases, leaving 24 bases between them. This CDR3 has 16 residues. CDR3 DNA: TGTGCCAGCAGCCCGGACCAGGGTCGCCGGTTAACCGAGCAGTTCTTC. Translation gives CASSPDQGRRLTEQFF.

The chain is built from TRBV5-1 and TRBJ1-2; 10 bases are a match to TRBD1. Unmatched junction bases numbered 11, after V lost 4 bases and J lost 8 bases. Germline V CDR1 and CDR2: SGHRS, YFSETQ. This CDR3 is built from 15 residues. CDR3 region: CASSGRDRGRGGYTF. In nucleotides, the CDR3 is TGCGCCAGCAGCGGCCGGGACAGGGGCCGAGGGGGCTACACCTTC.

The chain carries TRBV28 and TRBJ2-5; D perhaps matches TRBD1 (5 bases). The CDR3 is made up of 16 amino acids. Per the germline V gene, CDR1 is MDHEN and CDR2 is SYDVKM. The V end lost 2 bases, the J end lost 4 bases, and 17 bases lay between the germline ends. The CDR3 sequence is CASSLTHWGLRETQYF. In nucleotides, the CDR3 is TGTGCCAGCAGTTTAACACATTGGGGCCTGAGAGAGACCCAGTACTTC.

This clone showed up just a few times. Compared with germline, one end of the junction differs, possibly owing to a read error. The chain joins TRBV6-4 to TRBJ2-2, with a possible D match to TRBD2 (7 bases). Germline lookup yields CDR1 MRHNA and CDR2 SNTAGT. The CDR3 is made up of 14 amino acids. CDR3 protein: CASSTGRDTGELLF. The DNA of the CDR3 is TGTGCCAGCAGTACAGGGAGGGACACCGGGGAGCTGCTCTTT.

This chain connects TRBV5-4 to TRBJ1-6; D call uncertain. The V end lost 1 base, the J end lost 9 bases, and 11 bases lay between the germline ends. CDR3 size: 14 residues. Germline assignment: CDR1 SGHNT and CDR2 YYREEE (reference sequence). Here the CDR3 DNA reads TGTGCCAGCAGCTTGTGGGAGTTTAGTTCACCCCTCCACTTT. Residues: CASSLWEFSSPLHF.

This clone has just a few counts. The CDR3 spells CASSLRSGDGELFF. The CDR3 DNA follows: TGCGCCAGCAGCTTGCGCAGCGGGGACGGGGAGCTGTTTTTT. This chain connects TRBV5-1 to TRBJ2-2; 7 bases align to TRBD2. The CDR3 sequence is 14 residues long. Germline V gene lookup returns CDR1 SGHRS and CDR2 YFSETQ. V lost 1 base, J lost 7 bases, and 4 bases stayed unmatched.

The rearrangement uses TRBV9 and TRBJ2-1, with D possibly TRBD2 on 7 matching bases. Germline CDR1 is SGDLS and CDR2 is YYNGEE. Trimming shortened V by 1 base and J by 5 bases, and 13 bases separated the two germline ends. This CDR3 region has 15 residues. As DNA, the CDR3 is TGTGCCAGCAGCGTACGGGGGGCGGGAGACAATGAGCAGTTCTTC. It yields the protein CASSVRGAGDNEQFF.

V usage is TRBV7-3 and J usage is TRBJ2-1, with 11 bases that match TRBD2. Trimming cost V 1 base and J 8 bases; bases outside gene matches: 7. CDR3 length equals 16 residues. Germline V CDR1 and CDR2: SGHTA, FQGTGA. DNA of the CDR3: TGTGCCAGCAGCTTAAGCCTAGCGGGGGGTAGAGATGAGCAGTTCTTC. Translation: CASSLSLAGGRDEQFF.